This T cell receptor beta chain originates from a study of blood T cell repertoires in COVID-19 (dated by TCRdb to the early 2020s). Turning to the overall study: The collaborator samples originated in the United States, Italy and Spain and spanned the acute and convalescent phases of COVID-19. The sample metadata nearly always contained a de-identified subject ID, COVID-19 status, age in years and sex. Samples came from the ongoing ImmuneRACE study (first 160 participants) plus 1,254 subjects from 6 global collaborators. The repertoires were released in a freely available public database intended as a resource for research on the immune response to SARS-CoV-2. The material from the prospective study consisted of cDNA or gDNA derived from T cells, B-cell-depleted T cells, or PBMCs. The dataset comprised deeply sampled blood TCRbeta repertoires from subjects exposed to, actively infected with, or recovered from COVID-19. Where available, HLA class I and class II types were taken from metadata supplied by the sample provider and were not determined by assay-based typing.

On this clone: Its antigen target is currently unknown. No base qualities exist here, and no much larger clone lies one base off it.

The CDR3 numbers 15 residues from cysteine through phenylalanine. Of all the DNA, just the CDR3 is kept, 45 bases in frame from base 1. What the study reported, not specific to this receptor: The quantity of clinical and demographic metadata differed by source and by participant and was supplied without curation.

TCRbeta CDR3 regions were amplified from genomic DNA using the immunoSEQ Assay, a bias-controlled multiplex PCR. The paper's data handling went like this. The number of nucleated cells in each sample was estimated by amplification of reference gene primers within the assay. Sequence reads were collapsed and filtered to measure the absolute abundance of every unique TCRbeta CDR3 rearrangement. For each sample, productive Simpson clonality was calculated by taking the square root of Simpson's diversity index across productive rearrangements. TCRdb obtained this table from immuneACCESS and retained in-frame rearrangements with V and J assigned. These tables miss some clones; where compared with another copy, unresolved V genes account for less than half of the shortfall, and the remainder is unexplained. That table gives V, J and clone size, and the DNA gave D and trimming. The sample table records about 200,000 clones; roughly 85% of these occur just once. The ten largest clones capture about 5% of the sample.

Each collaborating institution followed its own protocols to collect whole blood in K2EDTA tubes. Collaborator samples were shipped for TCRbeta analysis as frozen whole blood, isolated PBMCs, or DNA extracted from either sample type. Material: peripheral blood. The TCR comes from a woman older than 75 with acute or convalescent COVID-19. The sequence is built from TRBV21-1 and TRBJ1-5; no check of the table's D call, TRBD1, against the DNA was made. TRBV21-1 is a recognized pseudogene. The CDR3: CASSKEGVLGQPQHF. The bases read TGTGCCAGCAGCAAAGAAGGGGTTCTAGGGCAGCCCCAGCATTTT.